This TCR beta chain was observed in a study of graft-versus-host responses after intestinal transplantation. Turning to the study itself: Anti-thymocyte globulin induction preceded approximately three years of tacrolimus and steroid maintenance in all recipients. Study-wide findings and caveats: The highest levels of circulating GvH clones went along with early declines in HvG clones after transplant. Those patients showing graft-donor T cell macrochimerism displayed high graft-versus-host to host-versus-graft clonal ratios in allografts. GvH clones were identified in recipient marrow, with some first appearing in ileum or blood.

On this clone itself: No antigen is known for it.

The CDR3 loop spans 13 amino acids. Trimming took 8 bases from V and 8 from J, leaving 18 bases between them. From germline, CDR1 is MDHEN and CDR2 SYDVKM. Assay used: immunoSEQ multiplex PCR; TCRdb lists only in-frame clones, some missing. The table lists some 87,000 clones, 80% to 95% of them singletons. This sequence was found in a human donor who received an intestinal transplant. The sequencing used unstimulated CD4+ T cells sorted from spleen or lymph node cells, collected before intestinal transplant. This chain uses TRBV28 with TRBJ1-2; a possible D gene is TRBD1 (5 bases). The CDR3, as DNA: TGTGCCAGCGAACGCAGGCCAGGGAGCGGCTACACCTTC. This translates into CASERRPGSGYTF.